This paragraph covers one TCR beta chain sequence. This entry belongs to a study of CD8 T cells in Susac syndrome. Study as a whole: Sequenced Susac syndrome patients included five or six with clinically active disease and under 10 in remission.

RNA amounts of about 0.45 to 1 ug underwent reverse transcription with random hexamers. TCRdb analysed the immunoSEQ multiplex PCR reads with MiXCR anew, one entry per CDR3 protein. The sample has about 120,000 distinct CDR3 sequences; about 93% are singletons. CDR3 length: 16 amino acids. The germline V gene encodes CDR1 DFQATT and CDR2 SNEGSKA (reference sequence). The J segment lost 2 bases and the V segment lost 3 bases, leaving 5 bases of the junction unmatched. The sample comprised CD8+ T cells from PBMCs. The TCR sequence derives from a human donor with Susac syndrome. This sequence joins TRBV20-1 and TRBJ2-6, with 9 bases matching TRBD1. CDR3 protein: CSASPGTGTGANVLTF. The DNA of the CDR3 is TGCAGTGCTAGTCCCGGGACAGGGACTGGGGCCAACGTCCTGACTTTC.